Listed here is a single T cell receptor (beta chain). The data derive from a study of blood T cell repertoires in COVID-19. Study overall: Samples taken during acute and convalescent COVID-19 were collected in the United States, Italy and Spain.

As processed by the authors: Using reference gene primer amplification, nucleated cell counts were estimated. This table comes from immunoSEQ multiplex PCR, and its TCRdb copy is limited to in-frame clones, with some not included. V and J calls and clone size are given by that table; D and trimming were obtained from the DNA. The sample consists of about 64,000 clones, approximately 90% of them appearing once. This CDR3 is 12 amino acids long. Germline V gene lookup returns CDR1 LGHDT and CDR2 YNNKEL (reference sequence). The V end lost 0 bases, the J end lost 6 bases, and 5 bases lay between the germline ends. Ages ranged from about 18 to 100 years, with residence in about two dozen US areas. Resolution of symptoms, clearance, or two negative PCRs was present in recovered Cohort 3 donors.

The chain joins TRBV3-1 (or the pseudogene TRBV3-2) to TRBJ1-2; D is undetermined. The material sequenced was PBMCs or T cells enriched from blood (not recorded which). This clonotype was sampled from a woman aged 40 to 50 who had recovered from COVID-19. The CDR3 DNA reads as TGTGCCAGCAGCCAAGACCGGGATGGCTACACCTTC. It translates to CASSQDRDGYTF.